This T cell receptor (beta chain) originates from a study of T cells after yellow fever vaccination. Whole-study context: Fractions of limited cellularity were prepared by means of SMART-Seq v4 Ultra Low Input.

The TCR cDNA carried a universal primer site and UMIs from 5'RACE template switching. One entry per CDR3 protein results from TCRdb running MiXCR on the 5' RACE reads. Of 360,000 or so distinct CDR3 sequences in the sample, approximately 10% were seen once. Findings and limits, study-wide: In FACS-sorted repertoires, abundant clonotypes from the bulk population could appear as contaminants. Compared with primary, the secondary response was weaker and peaked at day 5, not 15.

In regard to this clonotype: Its specificity is unknown.

The V gene lost 5 bases and the J gene lost 7 bases, with 11 bases spanning the gap. The CDR3 length is 13 residues. The sequencing here drew on PBMCs, taken on the day of the first yellow fever vaccination. This sequence was found in a young man who received the YFV17D yellow fever vaccine. This chain uses TRBV12-3 or TRBV12-4 with TRBJ1-4; perhaps TRBD1 as D (5 bases). The CDR3: CASSRQMTEKLFF. The CDR3 DNA is TGTGCCAGCAGTCGACAGATGACTGAAAAACTGTTTTTT.